Following are 23 T cell receptor beta chains from one sample sequenced in a study of blood T cell repertoires in COVID-19. TCRdb's table, derived via immunoSEQ multiplex PCR, lists solely in-frame clones and lacks some. The profile shows 50,000 to 70,000 clones, around 87% of them singletons. The material sequenced was peripheral blood. The receptors stem from a human donor with active COVID-19. The donor label of this sample is uncertain.

The DNA for the CDR3 is TGTGCCAGCAGGCCCCCAGGGGGTGGCGGGGAGCTGTTTTTT. As protein: CASRPPGGGGELFF. This chain uses TRBV6-5 with TRBJ2-2; 7 positions agree with TRBD1. The CDR3 runs to 14 residues. Trimming took 6 bases from V and 7 from J; bases not matched to a gene: 8. CDR1 is MNHEY and CDR2 is SVGAGI in the germline V gene.

The V gene is TRBV6-2 or TRBV6-3, the J gene TRBJ2-5; 9 positions match TRBD2. Germline V gene lookup returns CDR1 MNHEY and CDR2 SVGEGT. The CDR3 runs to 15 residues. V lost 3 bases and J lost 2; bases outside the gene matches: 4. The CDR3 region is CASSYGLANQETQYF. For the CDR3, the DNA is TGTGCCAGCAGTTATGGACTAGCGAATCAAGAGACCCAGTACTTC.

V usage is TRBV12-5 and J usage is TRBJ2-7; 15 bases match TRBD2. The V gene's germline CDR1 is LGHNT and CDR2 FRNRAP. This CDR3 contains 17 residues. V lost 0 bases to trimming and J lost 4 bases; unmatched junction nucleotides: 4. The CDR3 spells CASGLVGTSGGIYEQYF. In DNA, the CDR3 is TGTGCTAGTGGTTTGGTTGGGACTAGCGGGGGGATATACGAGCAGTACTTC.

J is TRBJ2-7 and V is TRBV2; 13 bases match TRBD2. There are 16 residues in the CDR3. Germline assignment: CDR1 SNHLY and CDR2 FYNNEI. J gave up 5 bases and V 4 bases, and 8 bases lay outside the gene matches. The CDR3 DNA follows: TGTGCCAGCAGTGTCACTAGCGGGAGGGGTTCCCACGAGCAGTACTTC. This encodes CASSVTSGRGSHEQYF.

The chain couples TRBV27 to TRBJ2-7; 7 nucleotides agree with TRBD2. This CDR3 comprises 13 residues. V lost 5 bases, J lost 0 bases, and 1 base stayed unmatched. Germline CDR1 and CDR2: MNHEY and SMNVEV (reference sequence). The CDR3 region has the DNA TGTGCCAGCAGTCAGCGGGACTCCTACGAGCAGTACTTC. This gives the protein CASSQRDSYEQYF.

This sequence joins TRBV5-1 and TRBJ2-5; 12 nucleotides line up with TRBD2. The CDR3 totals 15 residues. Losses at the gene ends were 6 bases for V and 3 bases for J; bases not matched to a gene: 6. CDR1 and CDR2 (germline): SGHRS, YFSETQ. The CDR3 spells CASTVGLAGKETQYF. The CDR3 DNA is TGCGCCAGCACCGTAGGACTAGCGGGAAAAGAGACCCAGTACTTC.

The chain employs TRBV28 and TRBJ1-1, with a tentative D call TRBD1 (6 bases). V lost 11 bases to trimming and J lost 3 bases, with 28 bases between them. The CDR3 has 17 amino acids. CDR1 is MDHEN and CDR2 is SYDVKM in the germline V gene. CDR3 protein: CAGQPSRWGRGYTEAFF. CDR3 sequence (DNA): TGTGCCGGGCAACCTTCGCGTTGGGGGCGCGGGTACACTGAAGCTTTCTTT.

The chain combines TRBV7-2 with TRBJ2-4; 10 bases map to TRBD1. CDR1 is SGHTA and CDR2 is FQGNSA in the germline V gene. This CDR3 has 12 amino acids. The junction had 1 base not matched to a gene; V was cut back by 5 bases and J by 9 bases. CDR3 nucleotide sequence: TGTGCCAGCAGCCGGACAGGGGGCATTCAGTACTTC. This encodes CASSRTGGIQYF.

This sequence joins TRBV25-1 and TRBJ1-1; D unresolved. CDR1 and CDR2 from the germline V gene are MGHDK and SYGVNS. This CDR3 contains 13 residues. Trimming removed 5 bases at V and 5 bases at J, with 12 bases between. CDR3 in DNA: TGTGCCAGCAGTATAGGGAGAGGAACTGAAGCTTTCTTT. Translating gives CASSIGRGTEAFF.

This sequence joins TRBV5-1 and TRBJ1-5, with TRBD1 identical over 8 bases. This CDR3 has 14 amino acids. J gave up 4 bases and V 4 bases, and 4 bases lay outside the gene matches. The germline gives CDR1 SGHRS, CDR2 YFSETQ. The CDR3 sequence is CASSHGTGNQPQHF. The CDR3 DNA is TGCGCCAGCAGCCATGGGACAGGAAATCAGCCCCAGCATTTT.

V usage is TRBV5-1 and J usage is TRBJ2-7, with TRBD1 matching 12 bases. The CDR3 consists of 16 residues. CDR1 and CDR2 (germline): SGHRS, YFSETQ. With 3 bases clipped from V and 6 bases from J, the junction kept 10 bases outside the gene matches. CDR3 bases: TGCGCCAGCAGCTATGACCCGGGACAGGGGGCAAGCGAGCAGTACTTC. Translation gives CASSYDPGQGASEQYF. Full variable domain (rest looked up from reference TRBV5-1 and TRBJ2-7): KAGVTQTPRYLIKTRGQQVTLSCSPISGHRSVSWYQQTPGQGLQFLFEYFSETQRNKGNFPGRFSGRQFSNSRSEMNVSTLELGDSALYLCASSYDPGQGASEQYFGPGTRLTVT.

This chain joins TRBV9 and TRBJ1-5, with 7 positions matching TRBD1. V lost 10 bases to trimming and J lost 5 bases; unmatched junction nucleotides: 9. Germline V gene lookup returns CDR1 SGDLS and CDR2 YYNGEE. This CDR3 spans 13 amino acids. DNA for the CDR3: TGTGCCGAAGGGGGACAGTCCGATCAGCCCCAGCATTTT. Translating gives CAEGGQSDQPQHF.

V usage is TRBV2 and J usage is TRBJ1-6; no reliable D call. Germline lookup yields CDR1 SNHLY and CDR2 FYNNEI. The germline V and J ends were trimmed by 4 bases and 6 bases, with 10 bases remaining between them. The CDR3 spans 14 residues. CDR3 in DNA: TGTGCCAGCAGTGCAACAGATAGTAATTCACCCCTCCACTTT. Its translation is CASSATDSNSPLHF.

The chain combines TRBV28 with TRBJ2-3; a possible D gene is TRBD1 (5 bases). Trimming removed 6 bases at V and 2 bases at J, with 12 bases between. Germline CDR1 is MDHEN and CDR2 is SYDVKM. This CDR3 has 14 amino acids. This chain's CDR3 is CASSKGPLTDTQYF. CDR3 bases: TGTGCCAGCAGCAAGGGGCCCCTCACAGATACGCAGTATTTT.

The V and J genes are TRBV5-1 and TRBJ1-1; weak D call: TRBD1 (6 bases). V was pared by 3 bases and J by 1 base, with 10 bases between. Germline loops: CDR1 SGHRS, CDR2 YFSETQ. This CDR3 spans 14 amino acids. This CDR3 is CASSYGTPNTEAFF. CDR3 nucleotide sequence: TGCGCCAGCAGCTACGGGACACCGAACACTGAAGCTTTCTTT.

The chain employs TRBV29-1 and TRBJ2-1; D call uncertain. V lost 6 bases and J lost 10, with 10 bases in between. Per the germline V gene, CDR1 is SQVTM and CDR2 is ANQGSEA. The CDR3 is made up of 10 amino acids. The CDR3 sequence: CSVDPVEQFF. Written as DNA, the CDR3 is TGCAGCGTAGATCCGGTGGAGCAGTTCTTC.

This clone came up once. The V call is TRBV4-1, the J call TRBJ2-2; 9 positions match TRBD2. The V segment lost 0 bases and the J segment 4 bases; nucleotides outside the gene matches: 9. The germline CDR1 and CDR2 sequences are MGHRA and YSYEKL. The CDR3 is 18 amino acids. The CDR3 region has the DNA TGCGCCAGCAGCCAAGATAGGGCGGGGGGGCCTGGCACCGGGGAGCTGTTTTTT. Its protein is CASSQDRAGGPGTGELFF.

This chain connects TRBV30 to TRBJ2-3; no clear D. This CDR3 contains 11 residues. Germline CDR1 GTSNPN, CDR2 SVGIG (reference sequence). The V gene lost 4 bases and the J gene lost 7 bases, with 9 bases spanning the gap. The CDR3: CAWTVSNTQYF. The CDR3, as DNA: TGTGCCTGGACAGTTTCAAATACGCAGTATTTT.

This chain links TRBV7-3 with TRBJ2-2, with D maybe TRBD2 (5 bases). CDR3 length: 13 residues. V shed 5 bases and J shed 4 bases, with 8 bases lying between them. CDR1 is SGHTA, CDR2 FQGTGA, per germline. The CDR3 nucleotides are TGTGCCAGCAGCACTACTAGCACCGGGGAGCTGTTTTTT. Its protein is CASSTTSTGELFF.

V is TRBV6-5 and J is TRBJ2-1; 9 bases line up with TRBD2. Germline values: CDR1 MNHEY, CDR2 SVGAGI. With V trimmed by 0 bases and J by 0 bases, 0 bases remained unmatched. The CDR3 contains 16 residues. The chain's CDR3 is CASSYSTSGSYNEQFF. In DNA, the CDR3 is TGTGCCAGCAGTTACTCGACTAGCGGCTCCTACAATGAGCAGTTCTTC.

This clone was picked up one time. This chain uses TRBV24-1 with TRBJ2-5, with D maybe TRBD2 (5 bases). Trimming left V 2 bases short and J 2 bases short, with 11 bases between. Germline values: CDR1 KGHDR, CDR2 SFDVKD. CDR3 length: 15 residues. The CDR3 region is CATSDYTSLQETQYF. The CDR3 bases are TGTGCCACCAGTGATTATACTAGTTTGCAAGAGACCCAGTACTTC.

This clone is a singleton in its sample. The V gene is TRBV24-1, the J gene TRBJ2-6; TRBD1 is a possible D gene (6 bases). V was trimmed by 9 bases and J by 4 bases, leaving 18 bases between them. Germline V gene lookup returns CDR1 KGHDR and CDR2 SFDVKD. The CDR3 length is 16 residues. For the CDR3, the DNA is TGTGCCACCGGTAGCATGGGGGCTGGCGGGGCCAACGTCCTGACTTTC. It yields the protein CATGSMGAGGANVLTF.

V gene TRBV6-1 combines with J gene TRBJ2-5; D call uncertain. Germline V gene data show CDR1 as MNHNS and CDR2 as SASEGT. Trimming left V 1 base short and J 4 bases short, with 4 bases between. This CDR3 comprises 12 residues. The CDR3 loop is CASSEGAETQYF. The CDR3 region has the DNA TGTGCCAGCAGTGAAGGGGCAGAGACCCAGTACTTC.